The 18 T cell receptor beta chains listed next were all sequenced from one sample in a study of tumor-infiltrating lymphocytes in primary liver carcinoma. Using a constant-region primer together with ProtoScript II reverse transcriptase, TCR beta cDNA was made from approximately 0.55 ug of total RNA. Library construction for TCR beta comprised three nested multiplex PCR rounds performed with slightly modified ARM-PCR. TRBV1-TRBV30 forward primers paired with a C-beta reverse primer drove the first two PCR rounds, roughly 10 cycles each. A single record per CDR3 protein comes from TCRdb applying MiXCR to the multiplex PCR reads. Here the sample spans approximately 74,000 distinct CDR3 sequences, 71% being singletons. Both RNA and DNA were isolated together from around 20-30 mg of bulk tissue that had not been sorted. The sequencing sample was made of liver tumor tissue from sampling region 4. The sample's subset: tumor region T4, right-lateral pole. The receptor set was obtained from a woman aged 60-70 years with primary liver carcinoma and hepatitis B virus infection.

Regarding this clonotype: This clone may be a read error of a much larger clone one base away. The CDR3 DNA follows: TGTGCCAGCAGCTTTCCCAGGGACAGGGCACTCGATGAGACCCAGTACTTC. This encodes CASSFPRDRALDETQYF. The rearrangement uses TRBV7-9 and TRBJ2-5; the match to TRBD1 covers 9 bases. V trimming: 3 bases; J trimming: 5 bases; junction bases outside the gene matches: 13. CDR3 length equals 17 residues. Germline lookup yields CDR1 SEHNR and CDR2 FQNEAQ (reference sequence).

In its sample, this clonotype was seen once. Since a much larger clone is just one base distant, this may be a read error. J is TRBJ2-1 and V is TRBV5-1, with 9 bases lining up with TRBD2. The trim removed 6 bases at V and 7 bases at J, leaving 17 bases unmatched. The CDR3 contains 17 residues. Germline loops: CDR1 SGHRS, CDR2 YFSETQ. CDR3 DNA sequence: TGCGCCAGCAACGTCTTCCAGGGGTGGACTAGCGTGAATGAGCAGTTCTTC. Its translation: CASNVFQGWTSVNEQFF.

CDR3 residues: CASSLLRPPYGYTF. The CDR3 DNA follows: TGTGCCAGCAGTCTACTCCGACCTCCTTATGGCTACACCTTC. The V gene is TRBV28, the J gene TRBJ1-2; D not certain. The CDR3 totals 14 residues. The V gene lost 5 bases and the J gene lost 5 bases, with 15 bases spanning the gap. Germline CDR1 is MDHEN and CDR2 is SYDVKM.

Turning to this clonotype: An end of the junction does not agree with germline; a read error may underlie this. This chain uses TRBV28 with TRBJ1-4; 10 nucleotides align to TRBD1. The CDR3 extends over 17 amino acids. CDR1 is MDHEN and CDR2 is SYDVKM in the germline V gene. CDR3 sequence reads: CVSSLSGTGATNEELFF. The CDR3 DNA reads TGTGTCAGCAGTTTATCCGGGACAGGGGCAACTAATGAAGAACTGTTTTTT.

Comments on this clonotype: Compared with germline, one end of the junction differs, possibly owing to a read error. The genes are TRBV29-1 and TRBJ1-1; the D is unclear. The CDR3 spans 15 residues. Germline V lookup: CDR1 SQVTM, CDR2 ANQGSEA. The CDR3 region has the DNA TGCAGCGTACCCGGTACAGAGGGCATCAGGACTGAAGCTTACTTT. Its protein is CSVPGTEGIRTEAYF.

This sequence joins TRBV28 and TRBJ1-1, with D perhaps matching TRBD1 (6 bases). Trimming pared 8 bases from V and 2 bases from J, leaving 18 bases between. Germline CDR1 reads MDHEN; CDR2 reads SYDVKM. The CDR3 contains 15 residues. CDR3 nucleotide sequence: TGTGCCAGCCTGGAGACAGGCCTCGGTAACACTGAAGCTTTCTTT. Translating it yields CASLETGLGNTEAFF. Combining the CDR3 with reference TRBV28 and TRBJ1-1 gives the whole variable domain DVKVTQSSRYLVKRTGEKVFLECVQDMDHENMFWYRQDPGLGLRLIYFSYDVKMKEKGDIPEGYSVSREKKERFSLILESASTNQTSMYLCASLETGLGNTEAFFGQGTRLTVV.

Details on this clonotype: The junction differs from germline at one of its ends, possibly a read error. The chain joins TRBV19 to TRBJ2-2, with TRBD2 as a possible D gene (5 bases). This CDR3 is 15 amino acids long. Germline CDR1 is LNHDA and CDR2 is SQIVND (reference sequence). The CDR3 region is CAGSIGYENTGELFF. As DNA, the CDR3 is TGTGCCGGTAGTATAGGCTACGAGAACACCGGGGAGCTGTTTTTC.

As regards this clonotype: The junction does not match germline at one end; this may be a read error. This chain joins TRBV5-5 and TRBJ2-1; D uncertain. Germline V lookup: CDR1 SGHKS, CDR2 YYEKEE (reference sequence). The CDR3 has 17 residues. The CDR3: CTISSLLRSGYMYEQFF. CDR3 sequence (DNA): TGTACCATCAGCTCCCTACTACGATCGGGTTATATGTATGAACAGTTCTTC.

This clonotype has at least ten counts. Here the CDR3 DNA reads TGTGCCAGCAGTTACGTACGCCCTAACACCAACACTGAAGCTTTCTTT. Protein sequence: CASSYVRPNTNTEAFF. The J gene is TRBJ1-1, the V gene TRBV28; D remains unclear. V lost 4 bases and J 2 bases, leaving 17 bases between the germline ends. Germline CDR1 reads MDHEN; CDR2 reads SYDVKM. CDR3 size: 16 residues.

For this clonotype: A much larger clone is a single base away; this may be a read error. CDR3 region: CANSASGQTYNEQFF. The DNA of the CDR3 is TGCGCCAACAGCGCATCGGGACAGACGTACAATGAGCAGTTCTTC. The chain recombines TRBV5-1 with TRBJ2-1, with 7 bases that match TRBD1. Germline lookup yields CDR1 SGHRS and CDR2 YFSETQ. The CDR3 has 15 residues.

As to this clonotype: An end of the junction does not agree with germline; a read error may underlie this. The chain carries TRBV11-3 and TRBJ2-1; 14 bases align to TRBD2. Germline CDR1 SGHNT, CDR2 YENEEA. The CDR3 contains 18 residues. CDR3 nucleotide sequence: TGTGCCAGCGACTTAGAAAGGGAGGGGACTAGCGGGAGCTATGAGCGGTTCTTC. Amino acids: CASDLEREGTSGSYERFF. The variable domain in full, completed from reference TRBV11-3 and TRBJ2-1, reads EAGVVQSPRYKIIEKKQPVAFWCNPISGHNTLYWYLQNLGQGPELLIRYENEEAVDDSQLPKDRFSAERLKGVDSTLKIQPAELGDSAVYLCASDLEREGTSGSYERFFGPGTRLTVL.

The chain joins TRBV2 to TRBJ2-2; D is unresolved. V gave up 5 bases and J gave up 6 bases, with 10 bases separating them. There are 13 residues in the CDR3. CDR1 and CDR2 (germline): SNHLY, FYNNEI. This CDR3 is CASSQVAAGELFF. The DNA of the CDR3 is TGTGCCAGCAGTCAGGTGGCGGCCGGGGAGCTGTTTTTT.

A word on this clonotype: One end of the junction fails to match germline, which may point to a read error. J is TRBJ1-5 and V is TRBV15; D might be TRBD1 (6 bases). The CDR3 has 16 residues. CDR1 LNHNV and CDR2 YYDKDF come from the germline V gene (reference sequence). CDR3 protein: CDTSRDKGGGNQPQHF. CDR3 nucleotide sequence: TGTGACACCAGCAGAGATAAAGGGGGAGGCAATCAGCCCCAGCATTTT.

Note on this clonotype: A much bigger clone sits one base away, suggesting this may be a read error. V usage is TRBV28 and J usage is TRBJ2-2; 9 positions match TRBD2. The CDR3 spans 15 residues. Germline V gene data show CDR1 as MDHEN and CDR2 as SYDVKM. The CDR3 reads CASILGAGGTVELFF. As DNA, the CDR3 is TGTGCCAGCATACTGGGGGCGGGAGGGACCGTGGAGCTGTTTTTT.

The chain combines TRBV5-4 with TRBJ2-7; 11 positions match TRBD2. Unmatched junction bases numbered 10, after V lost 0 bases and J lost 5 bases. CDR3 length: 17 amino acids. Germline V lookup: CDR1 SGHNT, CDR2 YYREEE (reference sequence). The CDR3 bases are TGTGCCAGCAGCTTGGGACTAGCGGGACCCAGCACCGACGAGCAGTACTTC. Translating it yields CASSLGLAGPSTDEQYF.

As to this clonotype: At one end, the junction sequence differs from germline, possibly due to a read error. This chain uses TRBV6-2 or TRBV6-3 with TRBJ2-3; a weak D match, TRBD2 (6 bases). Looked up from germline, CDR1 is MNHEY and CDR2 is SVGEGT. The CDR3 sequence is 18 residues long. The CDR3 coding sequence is TGCGCCAGCAGTTTTAATTTGCGGGAATACTCTAACACAGATACGCAGTATTTT. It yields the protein CASSFNLREYSNTDTQYF.

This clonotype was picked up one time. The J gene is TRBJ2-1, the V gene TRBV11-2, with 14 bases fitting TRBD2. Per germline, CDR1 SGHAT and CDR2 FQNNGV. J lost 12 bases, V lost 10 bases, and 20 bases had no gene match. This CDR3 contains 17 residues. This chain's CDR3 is CAKSRRLAGGPGDGQFF. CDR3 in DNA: TGTGCCAAGAGTAGGAGACTAGCGGGAGGGCCGGGGGATGGGCAGTTCTTC.

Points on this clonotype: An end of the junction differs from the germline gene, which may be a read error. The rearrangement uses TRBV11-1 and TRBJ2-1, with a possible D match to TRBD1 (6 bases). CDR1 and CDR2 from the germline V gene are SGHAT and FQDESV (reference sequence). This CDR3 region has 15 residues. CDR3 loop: CTSSLGGTTYNVQFF. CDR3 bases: TGTACCAGCAGCTTAGGGGGAACTACCTACAATGTGCAGTTCTTC.